This entry is about one T cell receptor (beta chain). Treatment meaning: roughly 18 received Ad26.COV2.S at low or high dose, single or two shots; roughly five received placebo; per-sample allocation not given. On day 63 after the first injection, vaccine and placebo recipients gave samples. This sample was included in a study of Ad26.COV2.S vaccination and SARS-CoV-2 variants. The table came from immunoSEQ multiplex PCR; TCRdb's copy has only in-frame clones and leaves some out. The table has about 250,000 clones, more than 70% seen once. CDR3 length equals 12 residues. The ends were cut back, 7 bases at V and 2 bases at J, with 8 bases in the middle. Germline V CDR1 and CDR2: MNHEY, SVGAGI.

The V and J genes are TRBV6-5 and TRBJ1-2; no clear D. The sequences come from peripheral blood, collected in a trial of Ad26.COV2.S vaccine versus placebo. This receptor was taken from a person between 18 and 59 years old who received the Ad26.COV2.S COVID-19 vaccine or a placebo. CDR3 sequence: CASMLGNYGYTF. The CDR3 DNA reads TGTGCCAGCATGTTAGGGAACTATGGCTACACCTTC.